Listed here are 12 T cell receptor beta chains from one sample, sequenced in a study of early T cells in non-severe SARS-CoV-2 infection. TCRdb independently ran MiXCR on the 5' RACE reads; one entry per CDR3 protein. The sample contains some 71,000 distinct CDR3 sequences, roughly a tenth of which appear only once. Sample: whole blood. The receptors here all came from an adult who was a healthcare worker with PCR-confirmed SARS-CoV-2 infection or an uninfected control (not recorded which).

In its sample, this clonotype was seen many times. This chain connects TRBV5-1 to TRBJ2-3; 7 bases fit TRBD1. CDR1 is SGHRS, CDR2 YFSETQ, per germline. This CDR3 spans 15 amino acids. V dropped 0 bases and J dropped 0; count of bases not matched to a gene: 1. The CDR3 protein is CASSLGQGSTDTQYF. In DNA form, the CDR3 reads TGCGCCAGCAGCTTGGGACAGGGCAGCACAGATACGCAGTATTTT. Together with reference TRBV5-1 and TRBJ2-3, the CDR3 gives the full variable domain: KAGVTQTPRYLIKTRGQQVTLSCSPISGHRSVSWYQQTPGQGLQFLFEYFSETQRNKGNFPGRFSGRQFSNSRSEMNVSTLELGDSALYLCASSLGQGSTDTQYFGPGTRLTVL.

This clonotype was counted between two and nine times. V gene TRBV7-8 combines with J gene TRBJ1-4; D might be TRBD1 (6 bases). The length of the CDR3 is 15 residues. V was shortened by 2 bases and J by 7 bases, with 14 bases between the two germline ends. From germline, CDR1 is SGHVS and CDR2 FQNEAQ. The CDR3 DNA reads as TGTGCCAGCAGCTTATCGGCGAACAGGGCTGAAAAACTGTTTTTT. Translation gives CASSLSANRAEKLFF.

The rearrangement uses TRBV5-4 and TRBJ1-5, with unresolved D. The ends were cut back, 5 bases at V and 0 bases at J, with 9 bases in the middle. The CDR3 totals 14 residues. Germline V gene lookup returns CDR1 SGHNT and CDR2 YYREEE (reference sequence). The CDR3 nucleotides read TGTGCCAGCAGGGGCATCGATAGCAATCAGCCCCAGCATTTT. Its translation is CASRGIDSNQPQHF. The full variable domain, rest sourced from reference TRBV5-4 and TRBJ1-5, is ETGVTQSPTHLIKTRGQQVTLRCSSQSGHNTVSWYQQALGQGPQFIFQYYREEENGRGNFPPRFSGLQFPNYSSELNVNALELDDSALYLCASRGIDSNQPQHFGDGTRLSIL.

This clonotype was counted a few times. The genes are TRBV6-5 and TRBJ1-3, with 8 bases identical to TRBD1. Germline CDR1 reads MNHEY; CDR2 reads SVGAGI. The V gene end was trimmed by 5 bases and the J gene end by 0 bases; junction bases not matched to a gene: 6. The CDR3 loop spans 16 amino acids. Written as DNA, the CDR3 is TGTGCCAGCAGTAGGACAGGGACTCTCTCTGGAAACACCATATATTTT. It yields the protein CASSRTGTLSGNTIYF.

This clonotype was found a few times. CDR3 sequence reads: CSVVPAAGAKETQYF. The DNA for the CDR3 is TGCAGCGTTGTCCCTGCGGCGGGGGCCAAAGAGACCCAGTACTTC. The chain recombines TRBV29-1 with TRBJ2-5, with a tentative D call TRBD2 (7 bases). CDR3 length: 15 residues. Between the trimmed V and J ends, which lost 4 bases and 3 bases, there was a span of 18 bases. The germline CDR1 and CDR2 sequences are SQVTM and ANQGSEA.

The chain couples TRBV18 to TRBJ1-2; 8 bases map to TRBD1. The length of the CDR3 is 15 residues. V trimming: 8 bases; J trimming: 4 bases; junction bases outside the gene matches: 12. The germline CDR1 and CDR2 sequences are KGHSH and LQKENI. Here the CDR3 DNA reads TGTGCCAGCCGGGCCGACAGGGGATATACCTATGGCTACACCTTC. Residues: CASRADRGYTYGYTF.

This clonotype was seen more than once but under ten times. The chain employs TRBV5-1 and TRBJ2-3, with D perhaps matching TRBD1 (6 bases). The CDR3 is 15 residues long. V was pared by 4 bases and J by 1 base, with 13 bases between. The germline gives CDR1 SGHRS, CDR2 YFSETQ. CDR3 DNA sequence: TGCGCCAGCAGCGCAGGGGTTTTAGGCACAGATACGCAGTATTTT. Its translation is CASSAGVLGTDTQYF.

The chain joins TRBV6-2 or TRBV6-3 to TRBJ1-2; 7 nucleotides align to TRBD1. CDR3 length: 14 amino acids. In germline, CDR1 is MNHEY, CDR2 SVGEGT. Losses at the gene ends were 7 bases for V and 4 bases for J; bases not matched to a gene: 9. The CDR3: CASTTLRDSYGYTF. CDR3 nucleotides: TGTGCCAGCACTACCCTCAGGGACAGCTATGGCTACACCTTC.

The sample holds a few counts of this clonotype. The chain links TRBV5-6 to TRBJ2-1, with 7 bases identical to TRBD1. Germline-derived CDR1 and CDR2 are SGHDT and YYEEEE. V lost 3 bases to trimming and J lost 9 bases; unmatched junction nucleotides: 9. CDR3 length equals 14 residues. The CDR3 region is CASSWLTEGAEQFF. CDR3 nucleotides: TGTGCCAGCAGCTGGCTGACAGAGGGGGCTGAGCAGTTCTTC. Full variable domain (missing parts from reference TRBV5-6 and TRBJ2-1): DAGVTQSPTHLIKTRGQQVTLRCSPKSGHDTVSWYQQALGQGPQFIFQYYEEEERQRGNFPDRFSGHQFPNYSSELNVNALLLGDSALYLCASSWLTEGAEQFFGPGTRLTVL.

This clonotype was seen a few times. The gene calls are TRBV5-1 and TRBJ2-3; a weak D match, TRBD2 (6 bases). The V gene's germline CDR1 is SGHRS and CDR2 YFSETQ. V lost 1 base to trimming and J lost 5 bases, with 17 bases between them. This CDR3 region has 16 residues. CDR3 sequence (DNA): TGCGCCAGCAGCTTGACGACTAGTCGTACCGTAGATACGCAGTATTTT. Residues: CASSLTTSRTVDTQYF.

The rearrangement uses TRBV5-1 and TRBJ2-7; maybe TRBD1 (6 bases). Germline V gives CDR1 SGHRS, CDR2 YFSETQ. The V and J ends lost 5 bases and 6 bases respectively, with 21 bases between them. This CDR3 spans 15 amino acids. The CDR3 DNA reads TGCGCCAGCAGGCTAATACAGGGAGCCGAGATCGAGCAGTACTTC. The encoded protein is CASRLIQGAEIEQYF.

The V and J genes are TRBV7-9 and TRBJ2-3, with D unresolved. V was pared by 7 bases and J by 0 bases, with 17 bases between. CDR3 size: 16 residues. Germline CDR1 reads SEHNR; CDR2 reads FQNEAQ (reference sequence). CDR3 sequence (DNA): TGTGCCAGCACTCTTCTCAGAGCAACTAGCACAGATACGCAGTATTTT. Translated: CASTLLRATSTDTQYF.